The 31 T cell receptor beta chains presented below share a single source sample, sequenced in a study of a mutant IDH1 vaccine in newly diagnosed glioma. Data came from immunoSEQ multiplex PCR; TCRdb stores just in-frame clones and leaves some out. The profile shows 43,000 or so clones, 80% to 95% of them singletons. No antigen has been assigned to these receptors. Stated time point: week 35, safety follow-up. With topical imiquimod, each dose of the vaccine consisted of 300 ug of mutant IDH1 20-mer peptide. The specimen comprised PBMCs, sampled from a glioma patient whose treatment included an IDH1 peptide vaccine. Receptors originate from a man between 45 and 60 years old with glioma.

The chain links TRBV9 to TRBJ2-5; 8 nucleotides match TRBD2. Germline-derived CDR1 and CDR2 are SGDLS and YYNGEE. J was trimmed by 5 bases and V by 4 bases; bases with no gene match: 4. The CDR3 runs 13 residues. The CDR3 DNA reads TGTGCCAGCAGCATTCGACTAGCGGAGACCCAGTACTTC. Protein: CASSIRLAETQYF.

The rearrangement joins TRBV5-1 to TRBJ1-5, with 9 bases matching TRBD1. Trimming removed 0 bases from V and 4 bases from J; junction bases left unmatched: 2. The CDR3 runs to 15 residues. CDR1 SGHRS and CDR2 YFSETQ come from the germline V gene. CDR3 sequence: CASSLGGTGNQPQHF. The CDR3 nucleotides are TGCGCCAGCAGCTTGGGGGGGACAGGGAATCAGCCCCAGCATTTT.

The rearrangement joins TRBV10-3 to TRBJ1-5; 9 bases map to TRBD1. The ends lost 6 bases at V and 7 bases at J; junction bases unmatched: 7. The length of the CDR3 is 14 residues. Per germline, CDR1 ENHRY and CDR2 SYGVKD. The CDR3 nucleotides read TGTGCCATCAGCACGGGACAGGGCGGGCAGCCCCAGCATTTT. Protein product: CAISTGQGGQPQHF.

This clone has just one count. This chain links TRBV7-2 with TRBJ1-5; 10 bases fit TRBD1. Germline values: CDR1 SGHTA, CDR2 FQGNSA. Trimming removed 3 bases from V and 6 bases from J; junction bases left unmatched: 5. The CDR3 runs to 15 residues. For the CDR3, the DNA is TGTGCCAGCAGCTTGTTCGGGACAGGGGTTCAGCCCCAGCATTTT. Amino acids: CASSLFGTGVQPQHF.

This rearrangement joins TRBV29-1 to TRBJ1-5; 8 bases align to TRBD1. The V and J ends lost 4 bases and 6 bases, in that order; junction bases with no gene match: 5. This CDR3 spans 13 amino acids. Germline V gene lookup returns CDR1 SQVTM and CDR2 ANQGSEA. CDR3 in amino acids: CSVAGGRGQPQHF. The DNA for the CDR3 is TGCAGCGTTGCAGGGGGCCGCGGTCAGCCCCAGCATTTT.

The CDR3 spells CASSLEVGGGVTYNEQFF. The DNA of the CDR3 is TGTGCCAGCAGCTTAGAAGTTGGCGGGGGTGTAACCTACAATGAGCAGTTCTTC. The chain links TRBV7-9 to TRBJ2-1, with 7 nucleotides matching TRBD2. J gave up 2 bases and V 1 base, and 11 bases lay outside the gene matches. The CDR3 length is 18 residues. Per germline, CDR1 SEHNR and CDR2 FQNEAQ (reference sequence).

The chain employs TRBV7-6 and TRBJ2-3, with D possibly called TRBD1 or TRBD2 (5 bases each). Looked up from germline, CDR1 is SGHVS and CDR2 is FNYEAQ. Deletions cut 7 bases from V and 5 bases from J, with 13 bases between. This CDR3 has 13 amino acids. The CDR3 reads CASNDGAGDTQYF. The CDR3 nucleotides are TGTGCCAGCAACGACGGGGCCGGAGATACGCAGTATTTT.

V is TRBV6-1 and J is TRBJ1-1; 9 bases fit TRBD1. CDR1 is MNHNS and CDR2 is SASEGT in the germline V gene. Trimming cost V 5 bases and J 5 bases; bases outside gene matches: 9. The CDR3 consists of 15 residues. The CDR3 DNA is TGTGCCAGCAGTTCTCTAACAGGGGGCTTGACTGAAGCTTTCTTT. This codes for CASSSLTGGLTEAFF.

V is TRBV19 and J is TRBJ2-1; weak D call: TRBD2 (5 bases). The V and J ends lost 6 bases and 0 bases respectively, with 12 bases between them. Germline assignment: CDR1 LNHDA and CDR2 SQIVND (reference sequence). There are 15 residues in the CDR3. The CDR3 DNA reads as TGTGCCAGTAGGGAGCGGCGTAGCTCCTACAATGAGCAGTTCTTC. It is translated as CASRERRSSYNEQFF.

Details on this clone: The junction and the germline gene differ at one end; a read error may be behind it. The gene calls are TRBV7-7 and TRBJ2-1, with D possibly TRBD2 on 5 matching bases. The CDR3 extends over 15 amino acids. Germline V gene data show CDR1 as SSHAT and CDR2 as FNYEAQ (reference sequence). The CDR3 nucleotides read TGTGCTAGCAGCCCCGGCCCAGCGGTATACAATGAGCAGTTCTTC. It yields the protein CASSPGPAVYNEQFF.

V gene TRBV29-1 combines with J gene TRBJ2-5, with a possible D match to TRBD1 (6 bases). The CDR3 runs to 14 residues. V lost 8 bases and J 3 bases, leaving 19 bases between the germline ends. Germline V gene sequence: CDR1 SQVTM, CDR2 ANQGSEA. CDR3 sequence (DNA): TGCAGCTTACGGGACACCTCCTTCAAAGAGACCCAGTACTTC. Its protein is CSLRDTSFKETQYF.

The genes are TRBV4-1 and TRBJ1-1; D is unresolved. V dropped 2 bases and J dropped 1 base, with 11 bases sitting between them. The germline V gene has CDR1 MGHRA and CDR2 YSYEKL. The CDR3 is 15 amino acids. Written as DNA, the CDR3 is TGCGCCAGCAGCCAAAGTGAGGGAGAGAACACTGAAGCTTTCTTT. It codes for CASSQSEGENTEAFF.

This chain connects TRBV6-1 to TRBJ2-7, with 11 bases matching TRBD1. The CDR3 covers 17 residues. The germline gives CDR1 MNHNS, CDR2 SASEGT. Losses at the gene ends were 2 bases for V and 2 bases for J; bases not matched to a gene: 8. In DNA form, the CDR3 reads TGTGCCAGCAGTGAACCCGGGACAGGGGGAACCACCTACGAGCAGTACTTC. This translates into CASSEPGTGGTTYEQYF.

Comment on this clone: The junction departs from the called germline gene at one end, perhaps through a read error. The DNA for the CDR3 is TGTGCTAGCAGCCCGGGACGGACAATCATTAGCACAGATACGCAGTATTTT. Translated: CASSPGRTIISTDTQYF. The genes are TRBV7-7 and TRBJ2-3; the D gene could be TRBD1 or TRBD2 (5 bases each). CDR3 length equals 17 residues. Per germline, CDR1 SSHAT and CDR2 FNYEAQ (reference sequence).

The rearrangement uses TRBV28 and TRBJ1-2; a possible D gene is TRBD1 (5 bases). V lost 7 bases and J lost 4, with 19 bases in between. CDR1 and CDR2 from the germline V gene are MDHEN and SYDVKM. The CDR3 is 15 residues long. The CDR3 spells CASTDSGGRGYGYTF. The DNA for the CDR3 is TGTGCCAGCACTGACTCTGGGGGACGGGGCTATGGCTACACCTTC.

The chain carries TRBV9 and TRBJ2-7, with D possibly matching TRBD1 (5 bases). V was clipped by 4 bases and J by 2 bases, with 13 bases between them. The CDR3 length is 14 residues. Germline V CDR1 and CDR2: SGDLS, YYNGEE. CDR3 sequence reads: CASSTGMTTYEQYF. CDR3 in DNA: TGTGCCAGCAGCACAGGAATGACCACCTACGAGCAGTACTTC.

This clone came up once. CDR3 loop: CATGGQGLNYGYTF. CDR3 nucleotide sequence: TGTGCTACGGGGGGACAGGGGTTGAACTATGGCTACACCTTC. V gene TRBV6-1 combines with J gene TRBJ1-2, with TRBD1 identical over 10 bases. Germline V gene lookup returns CDR1 MNHNS and CDR2 SASEGT. The CDR3 has 14 amino acids.

The rearrangement uses TRBV2 and TRBJ1-3; D gene unclear. Trimming stripped 3 bases from V and 0 bases from J, with 6 bases between. The CDR3 contains 14 residues. The V gene's germline CDR1 is SNHLY and CDR2 FYNNEI. Here the CDR3 reads CASSERISGNTIYF. In DNA form, the CDR3 reads TGTGCCAGCAGTGAGCGAATCTCTGGAAACACCATATATTTT.

The rearrangement links TRBV5-4 to TRBJ2-1; TRBD2 is a possible D gene (6 bases). This CDR3 region has 15 residues. The V end lost 4 bases, the J end lost 4 bases, and 15 bases lay between the germline ends. Germline CDR1 and CDR2: SGHNT and YYREEE (reference sequence). The CDR3 here is CASSPRDSPYNEQFF. As DNA, the CDR3 is TGTGCCAGCAGCCCGCGGGATAGCCCATACAATGAGCAGTTCTTC.

The chain carries TRBV10-3 and TRBJ2-5; 10 nucleotides agree with TRBD2. Germline loops: CDR1 ENHRY, CDR2 SYGVKD. The J segment lost 5 bases and the V segment lost 7 bases, leaving 4 bases of the junction unmatched. The CDR3 consists of 13 residues. CDR3 sequence reads: CAIKSGRGETQYF. The CDR3 region has the DNA TGTGCCATCAAAAGCGGGAGGGGGGAGACCCAGTACTTC.

This clone was seen only once. The V gene is TRBV30, the J gene TRBJ1-2; TRBD1 is a possible D gene (5 bases). This CDR3 is built from 14 residues. The germline CDR1 and CDR2 sequences are GTSNPN and SVGIG (reference sequence). Trimming stripped 1 base from V and 0 bases from J, with 9 bases between. The CDR3 DNA is TGTGCCTGGAGTGGGGCAGGGACTAACTATGGCTACACCTTC. This translates into CAWSGAGTNYGYTF.

The chain employs TRBV2 and TRBJ1-5; D is unresolved. This CDR3 comprises 13 residues. Per germline, CDR1 SNHLY and CDR2 FYNNEI. Trimming shortened V by 6 bases and J by 7 bases, and 13 bases separated the two germline ends. In DNA, the CDR3 is TGTGCCAGCAGGACGGGGTATAACCAGCCCCAGCATTTT. This codes for CASRTGYNQPQHF.

V and J are TRBV5-4 and TRBJ2-7, with 11 bases fitting TRBD2. The CDR3 sequence is 14 residues long. Per germline, CDR1 SGHNT and CDR2 YYREEE (reference sequence). Germline trimming cut 4 bases from V and 4 bases from J; bases unmatched to any gene: 4. The CDR3 bases are TGTGCCAGCAGCACCGGGACTAGCGGTTACGAGCAGTACTTC. Encoded protein: CASSTGTSGYEQYF.

J is TRBJ1-5 and V is TRBV10-2; no firm D call. The CDR3 is made up of 13 amino acids. CDR1 WSHSY and CDR2 SAAADI come from the germline V gene. V dropped 8 bases and J dropped 11 bases, with 19 bases sitting between them. CDR3 coding DNA: TGCGCCAGCGGAAACAGTCTTGTCGTTTCCCAGCATTTT. Protein product: CASGNSLVVSQHF.

The chain joins TRBV7-2 to TRBJ1-1; D ambiguous. Germline-derived CDR1 and CDR2 are SGHTA and FQGNSA. Trimming shortened V by 1 base and J by 8 bases, and 8 bases separated the two germline ends. The CDR3 consists of 12 residues. CDR3 DNA: TGTGCCAGCAGCTTAGGAGGCGTAGAAGCTTTCTTT. It yields the protein CASSLGGVEAFF.

This clone showed up just once. This CDR3 is CASSGGASEQFF. The CDR3 nucleotides read TGTGCCAGCAGCGGAGGGGCCTCTGAGCAGTTCTTC. This chain joins TRBV4-2 and TRBJ2-1; TRBD2 might be the D (6 bases). The CDR3 sequence is 12 residues long. Trimming removed 5 bases from V and 9 bases from J, with 11 bases in between. Germline V gene data show CDR1 as LGHNA and CDR2 as YNFKEQ.

The rearrangement joins TRBV6-5 to TRBJ2-1; 10 positions agree with TRBD1. The trim removed 6 bases at V and 4 bases at J, leaving 6 bases unmatched. CDR3 size: 15 residues. CDR1 and CDR2 from the germline V gene are MNHEY and SVGAGI. For the CDR3, the DNA is TGTGCCAGCAGAAGGGGACAGGGGCGTTACAATGAGCAGTTCTTC. This gives the protein CASRRGQGRYNEQFF.

The chain is built from TRBV27 and TRBJ1-3; perhaps TRBD1 as D (6 bases). Trimming cost V 7 bases and J 2 bases, with 21 bases left between them. The CDR3 loop spans 17 amino acids. Germline V CDR1 and CDR2: MNHEY, SMNVEV (reference sequence). The CDR3 DNA sequence: TGTGCCAGCATTACACCCCCGGGCAGGGGAGCTGGAAACACCATATATTTT. Its protein is CASITPPGRGAGNTIYF.

The chain uses TRBV4-2 and TRBJ1-5; tentative D call: TRBD1 (5 bases). V was cut by 0 bases and J by 9 bases, with 15 bases left in between. Germline assignment: CDR1 LGHNA and CDR2 YNFKEQ. The CDR3 consists of 15 residues. The CDR3 region has the DNA TGTGCCAGCAGCCAAGAAATGAAGGGGAATACGCCCCAGCATTTT. Protein product: CASSQEMKGNTPQHF.

This sequence joins TRBV30 and TRBJ1-2; 10 bases map to TRBD1. The CDR3 sequence is 18 residues long. V lost 5 bases and J lost 7; bases outside the gene matches: 22. CDR1 and CDR2 (germline): GTSNPN, SVGIG (reference sequence). CDR3 sequence (DNA): TGTGCCTGGGGTGCCAACCTGGGGAGACAGGGGGCCACCTTTGGCTACACCTTC. Protein: CAWGANLGRQGATFGYTF.

The chain carries TRBV7-9 and TRBJ1-3; weak D call: TRBD1 (6 bases). The V gene lost 4 bases and the J gene lost 1 base, with 23 bases spanning the gap. Germline assignment: CDR1 SEHNR and CDR2 FQNEAQ (reference sequence). The CDR3 sequence is 19 residues long. The CDR3 DNA sequence: TGTGCCAGCAGCTCTTCTCGGCAGGGGCAACGTTGGTCTGGAAACACCATATATTTT. This encodes CASSSSRQGQRWSGNTIYF.